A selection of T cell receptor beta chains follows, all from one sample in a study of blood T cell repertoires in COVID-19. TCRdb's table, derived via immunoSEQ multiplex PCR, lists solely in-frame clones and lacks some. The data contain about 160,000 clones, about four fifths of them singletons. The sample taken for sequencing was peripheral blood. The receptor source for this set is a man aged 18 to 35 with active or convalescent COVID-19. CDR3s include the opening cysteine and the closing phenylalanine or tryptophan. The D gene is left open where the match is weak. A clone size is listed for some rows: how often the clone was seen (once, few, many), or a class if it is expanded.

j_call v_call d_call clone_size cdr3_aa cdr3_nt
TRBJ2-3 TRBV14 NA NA CASSQVGATDTQYF TGTGCCAGCAGCCAAGTGGGAGCCACAGATACGCAGTATTTT
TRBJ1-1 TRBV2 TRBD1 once CASSFLAGDRRAFF TGTGCCAGCAGTTTTTTAGCCGGGGACAGGAGGGCTTTCTTT
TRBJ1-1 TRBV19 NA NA CASSSASGRGSTEAFF TGTGCCAGTAGCTCCGCATCGGGGAGGGGCAGCACTGAAGCTTTCTTT
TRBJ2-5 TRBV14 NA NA CASSQSRGAQYF TGTGCCAGCAGCCAATCCAGGGGGGCCCAGTACTTC
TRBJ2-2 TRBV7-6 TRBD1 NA CASSLLRGSSTGELFF TGTGCCAGCAGCTTGCTCAGGGGGAGTTCGACCGGGGAGCTGTTTTTT
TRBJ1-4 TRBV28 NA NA CASSLRGFNEKLFF TGTGCCAGCAGCCTCAGGGGATTTAATGAAAAACTGTTTTTT
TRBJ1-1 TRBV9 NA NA CASSVTGNTEAFF TGTGCCAGCAGCGTAACAGGGAACACTGAAGCTTTCTTT
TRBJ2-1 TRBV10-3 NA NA CAIRSGTDTYNEQFF TGTGCCATCAGGAGTGGGACTGACACTTACAATGAGCAGTTCTTC
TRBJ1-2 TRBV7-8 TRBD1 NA CASSLRDRALSNYGYTF TGTGCCAGCAGCTTACGGGACAGGGCCCTCTCTAACTATGGCTACACCTTC
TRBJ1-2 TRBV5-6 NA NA CASSLEGHLIYGYTF TGTGCCAGCAGCTTGGAGGGACATCTGATATATGGCTACACCTTC
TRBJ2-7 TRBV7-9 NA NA CASSLAGPYEQYF TGTGCCAGCAGCTTGGCAGGCCCCTACGAGCAGTACTTC
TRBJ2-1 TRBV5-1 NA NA CASSLRRGGSYNEQFF TGCGCCAGCAGCTTGAGGAGGGGAGGCTCCTACAATGAGCAGTTCTTC
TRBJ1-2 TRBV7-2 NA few CASANYLTNYGYTF TGTGCCAGCGCCAATTACTTGACTAACTATGGCTACACCTTC
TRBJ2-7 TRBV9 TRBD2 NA CASSPGGLNYEQYF TGTGCCAGCAGCCCCGGGGGACTAAACTACGAGCAGTACTTC
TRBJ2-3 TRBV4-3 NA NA CASSQGRGQLTDTQYF TGCGCCAGCAGCCAAGGAAGGGGTCAGCTCACAGATACGCAGTATTTT
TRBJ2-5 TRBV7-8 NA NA CASSQSRGRGIETQYF TGTGCCAGCAGCCAATCTAGGGGCCGGGGGATAGAGACCCAGTACTTC
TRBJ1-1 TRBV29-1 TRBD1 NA CSVEGGTGWNTEAFF TGCAGCGTTGAAGGGGGGACAGGGTGGAACACTGAAGCTTTCTTT
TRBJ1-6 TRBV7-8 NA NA CASSSPSIPDSPLHF TGTGCCAGCAGCTCTCCCTCTATCCCGGATTCACCCCTCCACTTT
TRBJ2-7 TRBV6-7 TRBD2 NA CASSFIGGRYEQYF TGTGCCAGCAGTTTTATCGGGGGGAGGTACGAGCAGTACTTC
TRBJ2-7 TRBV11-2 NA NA CASSLGASYYEQYF TGTGCCAGCAGCTTAGGGGCCTCATATTACGAGCAGTACTTC
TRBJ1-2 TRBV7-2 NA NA CASSYYGDYGYTF TGTGCCAGCAGCTATTATGGAGACTATGGCTACACCTTC
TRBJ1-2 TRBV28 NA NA CASSLGLRSYGYTF TGTGCCAGCAGCCTCGGGTTGAGGAGCTATGGCTACACCTTC
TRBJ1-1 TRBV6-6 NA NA CASSYRQPRGTEAFF TGTGCCAGCAGTTACAGACAACCTCGGGGCACTGAAGCTTTCTTT
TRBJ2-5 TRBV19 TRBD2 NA CASKSQRDAETQYF TGTGCCAGTAAATCACAGCGGGACGCAGAGACCCAGTACTTC
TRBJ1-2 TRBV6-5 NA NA CASSRIIGYGYTF TGTGCCAGCAGCCGCATTATCGGCTATGGCTACACCTTC
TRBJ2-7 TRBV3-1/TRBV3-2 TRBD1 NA CASSPRTGITYEQYF TGTGCCAGCAGCCCCCGGACAGGGATAACCTACGAGCAGTACTTC
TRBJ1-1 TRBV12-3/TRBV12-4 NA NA CASSLRRSTEAFF TGTGCCAGCAGTTTGCGGAGGTCCACTGAAGCTTTCTTT
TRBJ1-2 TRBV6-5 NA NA CASSYGRKAGEDGYTF TGTGCCAGCAGTTATGGTAGGAAAGCTGGTGAGGATGGCTACACCTTC
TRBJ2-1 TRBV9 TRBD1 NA CASSPGQGLEQFF TGTGCCAGCAGCCCGGGACAGGGGTTAGAGCAGTTCTTC
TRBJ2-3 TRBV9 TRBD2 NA CASSLTGTSGSGADTQYF TGTGCCAGCAGCTTGACCGGGACTAGCGGGAGCGGGGCAGATACGCAGTATTTT
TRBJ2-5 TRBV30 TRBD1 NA CAWSVHRGVSETQYF TGTGCCTGGAGTGTACACAGGGGGGTATCAGAGACCCAGTACTTC
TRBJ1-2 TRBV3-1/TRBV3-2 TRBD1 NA CASSQGLRGPHYGYTF TGTGCCAGCAGCCAAGGATTGAGGGGGCCGCACTATGGCTACACCTTC
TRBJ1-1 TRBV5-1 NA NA CASSGYSGQNTEAFF TGCGCCAGCAGCGGTTATTCGGGACAGAACACTGAAGCTTTCTTT
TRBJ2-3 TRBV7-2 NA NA CASIRGDTQYF TGTGCCAGCATTCGAGGGGATACGCAGTATTTT
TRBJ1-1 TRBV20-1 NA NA CSASDPREAFF TGCAGTGCGAGTGACCCAAGGGAGGCTTTCTTT
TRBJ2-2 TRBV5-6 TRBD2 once CATAGANTGELFF TGTGCCACCGCGGGGGCGAACACCGGGGAGCTGTTTTTT
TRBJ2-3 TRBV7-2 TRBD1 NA CASRTTGAGDTQYF TGTGCCAGCAGAACAACAGGGGCCGGAGATACGCAGTATTTT
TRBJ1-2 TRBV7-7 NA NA CASSPRDLSKGWGGYTF TGTGCCAGCAGCCCCCGGGACTTGTCCAAGGGTTGGGGAGGCTACACCTTC
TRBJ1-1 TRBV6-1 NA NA CASSEGRYTEAFF TGTGCCAGCAGTGAAGGTCGGTACACTGAAGCTTTCTTT
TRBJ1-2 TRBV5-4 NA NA CASSASQGFYGYTF TGTGCCAGCAGCGCGTCCCAGGGATTCTATGGCTACACCTTC
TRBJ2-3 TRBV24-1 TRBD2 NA CATRGDYTDTQYF TGTGCCACCAGGGGGGACTACACAGATACGCAGTATTTT
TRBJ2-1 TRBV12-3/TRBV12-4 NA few CASSSFNEQFF TGTGCCAGCAGTTCGTTCAATGAGCAGTTCTTC
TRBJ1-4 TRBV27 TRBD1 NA CASSRRQGTNEKLFF TGTGCCAGCAGTCGGAGACAGGGTACTAATGAAAAACTGTTTTTT
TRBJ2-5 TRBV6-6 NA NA CASSYGAVQETQYF TGTGCCAGCAGTTACGGGGCAGTTCAAGAGACCCAGTACTTC
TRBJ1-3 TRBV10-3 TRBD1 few CAIRQGVSSGNTIYF TGTGCCATCAGACAGGGGGTAAGCTCTGGAAACACCATATATTTT
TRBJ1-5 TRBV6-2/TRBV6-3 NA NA CASSYGGANNQPQHF TGTGCCAGCAGTTACGGGGGCGCGAACAATCAGCCCCAGCATTTT
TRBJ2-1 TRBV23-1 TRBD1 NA CASSRKDRGSRFYNEQFF TGCGCCAGCAGTCGGAAGGACAGGGGCAGTCGATTCTACAATGAGCAGTTCTTC
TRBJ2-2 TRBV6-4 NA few CASSGGQNTGELFF TGTGCCAGCAGTGGAGGCCAGAACACCGGGGAGCTGTTTTTT
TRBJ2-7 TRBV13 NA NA CASNAGESYEQYF TGTGCCAGCAACGCTGGAGAGTCCTACGAGCAGTACTTC
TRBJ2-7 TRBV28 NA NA CASSLVAAASYEQYF TGTGCCAGCAGTTTAGTAGCAGCGGCCTCCTACGAGCAGTACTTC